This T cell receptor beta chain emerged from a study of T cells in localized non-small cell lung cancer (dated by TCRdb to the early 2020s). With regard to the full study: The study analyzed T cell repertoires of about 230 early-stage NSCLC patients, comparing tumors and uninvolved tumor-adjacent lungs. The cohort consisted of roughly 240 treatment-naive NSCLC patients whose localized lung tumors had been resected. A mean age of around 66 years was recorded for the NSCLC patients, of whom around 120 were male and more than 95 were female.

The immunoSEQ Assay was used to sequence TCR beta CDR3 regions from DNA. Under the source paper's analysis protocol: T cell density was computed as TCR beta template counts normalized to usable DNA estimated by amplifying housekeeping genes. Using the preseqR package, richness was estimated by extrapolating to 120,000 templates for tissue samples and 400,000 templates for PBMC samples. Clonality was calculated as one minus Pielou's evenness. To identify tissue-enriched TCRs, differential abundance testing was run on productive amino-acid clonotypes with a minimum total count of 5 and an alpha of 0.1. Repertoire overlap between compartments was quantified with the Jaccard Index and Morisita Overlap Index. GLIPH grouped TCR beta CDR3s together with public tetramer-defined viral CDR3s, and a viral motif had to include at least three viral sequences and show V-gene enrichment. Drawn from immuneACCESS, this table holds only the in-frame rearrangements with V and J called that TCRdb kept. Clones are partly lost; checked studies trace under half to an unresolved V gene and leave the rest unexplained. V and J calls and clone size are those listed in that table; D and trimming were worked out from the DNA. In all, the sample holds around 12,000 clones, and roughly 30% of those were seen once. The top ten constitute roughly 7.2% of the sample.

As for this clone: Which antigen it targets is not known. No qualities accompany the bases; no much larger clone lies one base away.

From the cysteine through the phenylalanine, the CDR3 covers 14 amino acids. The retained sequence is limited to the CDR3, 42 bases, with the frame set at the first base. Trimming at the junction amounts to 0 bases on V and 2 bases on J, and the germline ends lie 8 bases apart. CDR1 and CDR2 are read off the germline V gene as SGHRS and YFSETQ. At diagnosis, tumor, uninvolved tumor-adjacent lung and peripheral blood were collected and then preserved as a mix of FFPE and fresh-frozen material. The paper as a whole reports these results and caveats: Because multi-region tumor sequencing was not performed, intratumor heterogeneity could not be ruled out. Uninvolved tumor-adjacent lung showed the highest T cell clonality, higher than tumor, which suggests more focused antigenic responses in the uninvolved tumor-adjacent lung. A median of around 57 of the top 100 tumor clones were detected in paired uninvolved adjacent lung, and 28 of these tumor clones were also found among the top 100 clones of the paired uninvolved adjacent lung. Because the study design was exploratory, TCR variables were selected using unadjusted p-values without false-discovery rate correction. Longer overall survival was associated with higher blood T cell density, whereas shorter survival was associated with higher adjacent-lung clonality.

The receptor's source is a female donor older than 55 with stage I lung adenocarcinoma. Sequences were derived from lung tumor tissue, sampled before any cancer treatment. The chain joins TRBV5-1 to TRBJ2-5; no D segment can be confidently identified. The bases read TGCGCCAGCAGCTTGGTGCGGCGGCAAGAGACCCAGTACTTC. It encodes CASSLVRRQETQYF.